This T cell receptor beta chain derives from a study of blood T cell repertoires in COVID-19. The CDR3 runs 18 residues. V was clipped by 2 bases and J by 0 bases, with 16 bases between them. CDR1 is KGHDR, CDR2 SFDVKD, per germline. Authors' methods: Using reference gene primer amplification, nucleated cell counts were estimated. Sequenced by immunoSEQ multiplex PCR; TCRdb stores in-frame clones only, minus some. That table gives V, J and clone size, and the DNA gave D and trimming. The top ten hold less than 8.5% of the sample, which has about 130,000 clones, around 86% seen once. This chain connects TRBV24-1 to TRBJ2-1; weak D call: TRBD2 (6 bases). The origin of this receptor is a man older than 75 with active or convalescent COVID-19. Sequences were obtained from peripheral blood. CDR3 DNA sequence: TGTGCCACCAGTGATTCGGGGGACCGCGCCAGCTCCTACAATGAGCAGTTCTTC. It encodes CATSDSGDRASSYNEQFF.